This T cell receptor (beta chain) was sequenced during a study of blood T cell repertoires in COVID-19. On the study more broadly: There were acute and convalescent COVID-19 samples, and they came from the United States, Italy and Spain. From T cells, B-cell-depleted T cells, or PBMCs came the material, which was cDNA or gDNA.

Authors' analysis steps: Amplification from reference gene primers served as the basis for estimated nucleated cell counts. The protocol was immunoSEQ multiplex PCR, while the TCRdb copy is restricted to in-frame clones and leaves out a portion. For V, J and clone size, that table is used; D and trimming come from the DNA. The profile shows 60,000 to 65,000 clones, 65% to 80% of them singletons. The V gene's germline CDR1 is SGHVS and CDR2 FNYEAQ. This CDR3 spans 15 amino acids. The V and J ends lost 4 bases and 6 bases, in that order; junction bases with no gene match: 8. The specimen sequenced was peripheral blood. This TCR was recovered from a man between 60 and 75 years old with acute or convalescent COVID-19. J is TRBJ2-1 and V is TRBV7-6; TRBD1 matches at 8 bases. The CDR3 nucleotides are TGTGCCAGCAGCTCCCCCGGGACAGGTCCCAATGAGCAGTTCTTC. This codes for CASSSPGTGPNEQFF.